Given below is one TCR beta chain in context. This sample is drawn from a study of OX40 agonist ivuxolimab in advanced cancers. Background on the study: Prior anti-PD-1, anti-PD-L1 or anti-CTLA-4 therapy was allowed; around 40% had some. Three partial responders included one hepatocellular carcinoma patient and two cutaneous melanoma patients.

The data were produced by immunoSEQ multiplex PCR, yet TCRdb's version contains in-frame clones alone and is incomplete. Of roughly 75,000 clones in the sample, 85% to 95% were seen once. The source material was CD4+ or CD8+ T cells sorted from blood, sampled in a trial of the OX40 agonist ivuxolimab. The TCR originated in an adult with an advanced solid tumor such as melanoma, head and neck, liver or kidney cancer.

The CDR3 is CASSPPEGMSYNEQFF. The CDR3 coding sequence is TGTGCCAGCTCACCACCGGAGGGCATGTCCTACAATGAGCAGTTCTTC. This chain links TRBV18 with TRBJ2-1; D possibly corresponds to TRBD2 (6 bases). There are 16 residues in the CDR3. Trimming cost V 0 bases and J 1 base, with 10 bases left between them. Per the germline V gene, CDR1 is KGHSH and CDR2 is LQKENI.